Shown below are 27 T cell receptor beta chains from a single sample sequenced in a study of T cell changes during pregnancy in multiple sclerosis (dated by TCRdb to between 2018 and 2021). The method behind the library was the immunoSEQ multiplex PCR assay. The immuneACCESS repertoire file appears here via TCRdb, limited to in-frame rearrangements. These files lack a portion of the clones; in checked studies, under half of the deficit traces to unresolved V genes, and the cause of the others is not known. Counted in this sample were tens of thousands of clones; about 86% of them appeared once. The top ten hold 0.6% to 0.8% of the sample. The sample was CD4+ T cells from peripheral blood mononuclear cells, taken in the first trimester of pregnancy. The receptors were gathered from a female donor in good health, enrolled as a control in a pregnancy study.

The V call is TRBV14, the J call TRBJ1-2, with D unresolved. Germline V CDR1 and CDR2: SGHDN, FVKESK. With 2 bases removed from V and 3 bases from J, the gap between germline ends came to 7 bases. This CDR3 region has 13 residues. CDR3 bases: TGTGCCAGCAGCCAACAGGATTACTATGGCTACACCTTC. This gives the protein CASSQQDYYGYTF. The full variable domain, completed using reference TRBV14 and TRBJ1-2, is EAGVTQFPSHSVIEKGQTVTLRCDPISGHDNLYWYRRVMGKEIKFLLHFVKESKQDESGMPNNRFLAERTGGTYSTLKVQPAELEDSGVYFCASSQQDYYGYTFGSGTRLTVV.

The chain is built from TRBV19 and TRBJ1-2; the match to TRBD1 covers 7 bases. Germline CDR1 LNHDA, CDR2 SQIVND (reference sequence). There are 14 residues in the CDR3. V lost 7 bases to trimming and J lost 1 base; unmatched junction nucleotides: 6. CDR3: CASIRDSLNYGYTF. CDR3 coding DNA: TGTGCCAGTATTCGGGACAGCCTTAACTATGGCTACACCTTC.

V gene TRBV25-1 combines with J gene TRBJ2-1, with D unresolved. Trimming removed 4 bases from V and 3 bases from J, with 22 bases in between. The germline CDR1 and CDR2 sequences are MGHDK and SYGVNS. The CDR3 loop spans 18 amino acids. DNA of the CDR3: TGTGCCAGCAGTGGGTCCTACAGCTCACCCCCCATCTACAATGAGCAGTTCTTC. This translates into CASSGSYSSPPIYNEQFF.

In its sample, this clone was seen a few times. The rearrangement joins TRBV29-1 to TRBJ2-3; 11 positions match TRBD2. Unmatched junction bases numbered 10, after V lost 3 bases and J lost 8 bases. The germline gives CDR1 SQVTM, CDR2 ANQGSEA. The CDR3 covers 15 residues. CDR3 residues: CSVELLAGGLGTQYF. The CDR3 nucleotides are TGCAGCGTTGAGTTGTTAGCGGGGGGGCTTGGTACGCAGTATTTT.

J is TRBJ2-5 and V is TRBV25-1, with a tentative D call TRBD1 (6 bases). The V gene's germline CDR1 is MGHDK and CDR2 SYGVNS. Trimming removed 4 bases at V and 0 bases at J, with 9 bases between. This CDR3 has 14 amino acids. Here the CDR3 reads CASSARGYQETQYF. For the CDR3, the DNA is TGTGCCAGCAGTGCCAGGGGATACCAAGAGACCCAGTACTTC.

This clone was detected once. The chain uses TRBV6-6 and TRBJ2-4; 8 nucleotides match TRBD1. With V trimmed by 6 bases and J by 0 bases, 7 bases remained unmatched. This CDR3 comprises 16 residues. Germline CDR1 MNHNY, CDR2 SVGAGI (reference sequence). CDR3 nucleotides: TGTGCCAGCAGCCCCGGACAGGGACTAGCCAAAAACATTCAGTACTTC. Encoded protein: CASSPGQGLAKNIQYF.

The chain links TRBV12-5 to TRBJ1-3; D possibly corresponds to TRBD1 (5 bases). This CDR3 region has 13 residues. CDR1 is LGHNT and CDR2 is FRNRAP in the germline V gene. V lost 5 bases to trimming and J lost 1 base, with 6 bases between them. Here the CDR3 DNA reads TGTGCTAGTGGTAGGGGATCTGGAAACACCATATATTTT. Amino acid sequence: CASGRGSGNTIYF.

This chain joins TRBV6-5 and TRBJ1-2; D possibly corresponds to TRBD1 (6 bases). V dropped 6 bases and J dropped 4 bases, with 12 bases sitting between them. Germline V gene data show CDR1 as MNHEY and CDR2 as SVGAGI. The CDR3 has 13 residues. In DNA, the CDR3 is TGTGCCAGCAGCGACAGGCCCCCCTATGGCTACACCTTC. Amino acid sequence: CASSDRPPYGYTF.

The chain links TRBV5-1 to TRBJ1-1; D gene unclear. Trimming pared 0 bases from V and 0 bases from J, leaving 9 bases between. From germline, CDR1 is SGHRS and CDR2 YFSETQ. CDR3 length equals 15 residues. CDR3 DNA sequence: TGCGCCAGCAGCTTGGACGGTAGAATGAACACTGAAGCTTTCTTT. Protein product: CASSLDGRMNTEAFF.

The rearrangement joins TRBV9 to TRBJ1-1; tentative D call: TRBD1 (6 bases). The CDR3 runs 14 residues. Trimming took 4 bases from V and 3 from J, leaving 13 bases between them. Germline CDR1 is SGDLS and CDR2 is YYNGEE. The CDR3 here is CASSPEGGDTEAFF. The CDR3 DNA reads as TGTGCCAGCAGCCCCGAAGGGGGGGACACTGAAGCTTTCTTT.

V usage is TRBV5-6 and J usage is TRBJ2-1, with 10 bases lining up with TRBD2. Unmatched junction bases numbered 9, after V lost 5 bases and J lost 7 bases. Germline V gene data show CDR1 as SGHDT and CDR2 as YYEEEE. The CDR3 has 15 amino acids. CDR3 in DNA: TGTGCCAGCAGTTCAAGCGGGGGGGCCTGGAATGAGCAGTTCTTC. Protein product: CASSSSGGAWNEQFF. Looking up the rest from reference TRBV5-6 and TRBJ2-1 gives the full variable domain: DAGVTQSPTHLIKTRGQQVTLRCSPKSGHDTVSWYQQALGQGPQFIFQYYEEEERQRGNFPDRFSGHQFPNYSSELNVNALLLGDSALYLCASSSSGGAWNEQFFGPGTRLTVL.

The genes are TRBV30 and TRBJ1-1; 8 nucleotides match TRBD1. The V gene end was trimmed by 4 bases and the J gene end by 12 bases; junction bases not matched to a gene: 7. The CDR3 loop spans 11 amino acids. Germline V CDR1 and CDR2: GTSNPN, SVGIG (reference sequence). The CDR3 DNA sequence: TGTGCCTGGACCTCGGACAGGGTTCCTTTCTTT. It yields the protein CAWTSDRVPFF.

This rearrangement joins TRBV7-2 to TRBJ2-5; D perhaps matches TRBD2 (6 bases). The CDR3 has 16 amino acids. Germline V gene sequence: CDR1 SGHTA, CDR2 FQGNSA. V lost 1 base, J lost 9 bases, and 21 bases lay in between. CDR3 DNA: TGTGCCAGCAGCTTAGTGGGCGGGGCCGACGTTGGGGCCCAGTACTTC. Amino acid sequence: CASSLVGGADVGAQYF.

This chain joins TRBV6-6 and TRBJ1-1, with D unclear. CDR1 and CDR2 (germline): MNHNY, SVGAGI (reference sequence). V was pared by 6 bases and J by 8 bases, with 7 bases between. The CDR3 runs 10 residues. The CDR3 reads CASSREEAFF. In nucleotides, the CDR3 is TGTGCCAGCAGCCGAGAGGAAGCTTTCTTT.

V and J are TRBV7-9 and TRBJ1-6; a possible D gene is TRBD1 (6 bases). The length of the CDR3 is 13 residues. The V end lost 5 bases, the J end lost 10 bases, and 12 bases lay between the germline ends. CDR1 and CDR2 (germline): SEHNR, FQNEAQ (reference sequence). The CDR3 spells CASSRTGNSPLHF. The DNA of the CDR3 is TGTGCCAGCAGCCGAACAGGGAACTCACCCCTCCACTTT. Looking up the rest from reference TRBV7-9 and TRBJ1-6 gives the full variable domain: DTGVSQNPRHKITKRGQNVTFRCDPISEHNRLYWYRQTLGQGPEFLTYFQNEAQLEKSRLLSDRFSAERPKGSFSTLEIQRTEQGDSAMYLCASSRTGNSPLHFGNGTRLTVT.

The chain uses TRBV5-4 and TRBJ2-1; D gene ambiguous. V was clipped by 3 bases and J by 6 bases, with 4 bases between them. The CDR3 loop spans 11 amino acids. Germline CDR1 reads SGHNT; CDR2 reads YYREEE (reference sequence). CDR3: CASSSLNEQFF. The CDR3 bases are TGTGCCAGCAGCTCTCTCAATGAGCAGTTCTTC.

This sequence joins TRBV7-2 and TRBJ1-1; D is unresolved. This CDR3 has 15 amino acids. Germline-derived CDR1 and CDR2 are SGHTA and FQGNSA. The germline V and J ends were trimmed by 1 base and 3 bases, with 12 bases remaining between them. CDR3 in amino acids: CASSLGAGRDTEAFF. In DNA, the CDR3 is TGTGCCAGCAGCTTAGGGGCGGGAAGGGACACTGAAGCTTTCTTT.

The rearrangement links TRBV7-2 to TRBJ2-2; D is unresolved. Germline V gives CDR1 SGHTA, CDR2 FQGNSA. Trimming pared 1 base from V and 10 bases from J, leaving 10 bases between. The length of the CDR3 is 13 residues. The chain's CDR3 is CASSLGATKELFF. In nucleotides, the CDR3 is TGTGCCAGCAGCTTAGGGGCCACCAAGGAGCTGTTTTTT.

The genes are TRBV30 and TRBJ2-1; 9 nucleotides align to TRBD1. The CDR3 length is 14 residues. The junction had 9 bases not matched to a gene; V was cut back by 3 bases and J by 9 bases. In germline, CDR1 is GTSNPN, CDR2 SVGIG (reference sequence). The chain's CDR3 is CAWSSTGGVGEQFF. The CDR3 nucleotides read TGTGCCTGGAGCTCGACAGGGGGAGTCGGTGAGCAGTTCTTC.

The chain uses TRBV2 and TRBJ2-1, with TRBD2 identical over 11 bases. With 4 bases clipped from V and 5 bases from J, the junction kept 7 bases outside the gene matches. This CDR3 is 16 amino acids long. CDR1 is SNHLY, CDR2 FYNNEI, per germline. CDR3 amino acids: CASSVLASGGNNEQFF. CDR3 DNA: TGTGCCAGCAGTGTTTTAGCTAGCGGGGGGAACAATGAGCAGTTCTTC.

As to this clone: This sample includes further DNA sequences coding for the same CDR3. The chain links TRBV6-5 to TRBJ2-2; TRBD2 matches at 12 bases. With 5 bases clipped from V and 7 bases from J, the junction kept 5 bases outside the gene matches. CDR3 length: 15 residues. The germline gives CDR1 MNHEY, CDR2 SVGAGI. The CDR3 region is CASSPRLAGDGELFF. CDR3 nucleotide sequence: TGTGCCAGCAGTCCGCGACTAGCGGGGGACGGGGAGCTGTTTTTT.

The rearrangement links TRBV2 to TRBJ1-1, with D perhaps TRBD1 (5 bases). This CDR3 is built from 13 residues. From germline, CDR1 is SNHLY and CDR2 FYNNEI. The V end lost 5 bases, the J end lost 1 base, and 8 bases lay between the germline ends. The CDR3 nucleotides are TGTGCCAGCAGTAGTACAGGGAACACTGAAGCTTTCTTT. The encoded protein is CASSSTGNTEAFF. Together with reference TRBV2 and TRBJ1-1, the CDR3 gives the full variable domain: EPEVTQTPSHQVTQMGQEVILRCVPISNHLYFYWYRQILGQKVEFLVSFYNNEISEKSEIFDDQFSVERPDGSNFTLKIRSTKLEDSAMYFCASSSTGNTEAFFGQGTRLTVV.

DNA for the CDR3: TGTGCCATCAGTGAGGGGGGACACAACACCGGGGAGCTGTTTTTT. As protein: CAISEGGHNTGELFF. V usage is TRBV10-3 and J usage is TRBJ2-2; possible D gene TRBD1, 6 bases. The CDR3 extends over 15 amino acids. V was cut by 2 bases and J by 2 bases, with 9 bases left in between. Germline CDR1 is ENHRY and CDR2 is SYGVKD.

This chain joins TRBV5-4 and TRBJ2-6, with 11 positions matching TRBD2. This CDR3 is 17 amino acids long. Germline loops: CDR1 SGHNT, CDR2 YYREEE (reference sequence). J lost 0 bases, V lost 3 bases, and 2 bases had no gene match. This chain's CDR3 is CASSSGLADSGANVLTF. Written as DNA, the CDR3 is TGTGCCAGCAGCTCGGGACTAGCGGACTCTGGGGCCAACGTCCTGACTTTC.

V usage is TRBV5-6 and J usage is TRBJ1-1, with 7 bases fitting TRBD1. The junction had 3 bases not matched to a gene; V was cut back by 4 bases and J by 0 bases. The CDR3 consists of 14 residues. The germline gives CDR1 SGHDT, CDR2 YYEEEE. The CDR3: CASSNTGVNTEAFF. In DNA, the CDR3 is TGTGCCAGCAGCAACACAGGGGTGAACACTGAAGCTTTCTTT. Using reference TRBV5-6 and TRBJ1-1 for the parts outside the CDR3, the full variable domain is DAGVTQSPTHLIKTRGQQVTLRCSPKSGHDTVSWYQQALGQGPQFIFQYYEEEERQRGNFPDRFSGHQFPNYSSELNVNALLLGDSALYLCASSNTGVNTEAFFGQGTRLTVV.

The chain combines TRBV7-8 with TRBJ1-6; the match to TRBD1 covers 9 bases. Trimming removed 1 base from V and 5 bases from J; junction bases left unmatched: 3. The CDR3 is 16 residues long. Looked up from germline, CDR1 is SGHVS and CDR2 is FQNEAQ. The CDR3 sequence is CASSLGGQGDNSPLHF. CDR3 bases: TGTGCCAGCAGCTTAGGGGGACAGGGTGATAATTCACCCCTCCACTTT.

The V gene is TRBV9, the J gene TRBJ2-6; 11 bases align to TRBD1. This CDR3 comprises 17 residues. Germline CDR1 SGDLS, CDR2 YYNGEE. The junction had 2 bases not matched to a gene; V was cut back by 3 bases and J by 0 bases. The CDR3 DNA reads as TGTGCCAGCAGCGGGACAGGGGGCGTCTCTGGGGCCAACGTCCTGACTTTC. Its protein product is CASSGTGGVSGANVLTF.